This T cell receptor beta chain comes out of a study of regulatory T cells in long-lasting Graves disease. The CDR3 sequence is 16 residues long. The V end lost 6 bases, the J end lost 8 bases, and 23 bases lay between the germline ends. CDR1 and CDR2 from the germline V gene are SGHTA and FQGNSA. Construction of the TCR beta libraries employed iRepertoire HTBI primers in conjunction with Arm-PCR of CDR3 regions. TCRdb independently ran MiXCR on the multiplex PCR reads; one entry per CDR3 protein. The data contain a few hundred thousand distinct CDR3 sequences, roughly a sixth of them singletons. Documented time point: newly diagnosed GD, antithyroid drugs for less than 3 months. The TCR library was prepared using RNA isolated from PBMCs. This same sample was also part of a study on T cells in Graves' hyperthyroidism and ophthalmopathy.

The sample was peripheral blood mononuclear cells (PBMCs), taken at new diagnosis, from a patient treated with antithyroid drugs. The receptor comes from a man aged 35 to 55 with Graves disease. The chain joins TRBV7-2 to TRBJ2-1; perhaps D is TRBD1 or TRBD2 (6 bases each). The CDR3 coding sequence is TGTGCCAGCAGTCAAAATAGACCAAGGGGGGTGGATGAGCAGTTCTTC. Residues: CASSQNRPRGVDEQFF.